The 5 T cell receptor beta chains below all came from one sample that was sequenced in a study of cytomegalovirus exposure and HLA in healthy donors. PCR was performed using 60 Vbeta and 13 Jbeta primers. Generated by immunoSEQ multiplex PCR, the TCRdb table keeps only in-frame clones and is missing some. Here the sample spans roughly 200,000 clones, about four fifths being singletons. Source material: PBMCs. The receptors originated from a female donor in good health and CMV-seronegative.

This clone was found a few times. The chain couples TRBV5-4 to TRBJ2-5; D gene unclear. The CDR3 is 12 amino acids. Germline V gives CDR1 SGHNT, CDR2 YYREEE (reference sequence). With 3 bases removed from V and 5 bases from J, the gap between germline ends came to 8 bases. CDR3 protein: CASSSHGETQYF. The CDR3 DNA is TGTGCCAGCAGCTCCCACGGGGAGACCCAGTACTTC.

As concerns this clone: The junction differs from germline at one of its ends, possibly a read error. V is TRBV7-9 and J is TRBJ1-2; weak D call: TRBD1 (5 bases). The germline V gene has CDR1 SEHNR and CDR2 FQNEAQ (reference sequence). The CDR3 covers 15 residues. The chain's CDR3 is CSSDTLGTFNYGYTF. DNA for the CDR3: TGTTCCAGCGACACCCTAGGGACTTTTAACTATGGCTACACCTTC. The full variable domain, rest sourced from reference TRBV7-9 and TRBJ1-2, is DTGVSQNPRHKITKRGQNVTFRCDPISEHNRLYWYRQTLGQGPEFLTYFQNEAQLEKSRLLSDRFSAERPKGSFSTLEIQRTEQGDSAMYLCSSDTLGTFNYGYTFGSGTRLTVV.

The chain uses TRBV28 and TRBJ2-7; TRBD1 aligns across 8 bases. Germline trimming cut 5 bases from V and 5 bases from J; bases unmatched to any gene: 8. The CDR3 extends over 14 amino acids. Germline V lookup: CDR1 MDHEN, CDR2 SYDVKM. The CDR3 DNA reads TGTGCCAGCAGTCATTCCCAGGGGGCCGACGAGCAGTACTTC. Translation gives CASSHSQGADEQYF.

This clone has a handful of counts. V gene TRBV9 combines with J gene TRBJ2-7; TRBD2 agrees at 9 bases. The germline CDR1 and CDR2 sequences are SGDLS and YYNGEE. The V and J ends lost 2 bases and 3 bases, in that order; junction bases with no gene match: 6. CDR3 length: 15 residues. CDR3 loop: CASSVGSSGVYEQYF. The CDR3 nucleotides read TGTGCCAGCAGCGTCGGGTCTAGCGGGGTCTACGAGCAGTACTTC.

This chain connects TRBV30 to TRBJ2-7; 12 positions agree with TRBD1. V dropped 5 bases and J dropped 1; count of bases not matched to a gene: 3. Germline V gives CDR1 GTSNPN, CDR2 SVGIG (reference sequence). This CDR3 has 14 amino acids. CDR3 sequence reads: CAWGTGGGSYEQYF. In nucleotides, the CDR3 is TGTGCCTGGGGGACAGGGGGCGGTTCCTACGAGCAGTACTTC.